Below, 8 T cell receptor beta chains from the same sample are listed, as sequenced in a study of blood T cell repertoires in COVID-19. Measured with immunoSEQ multiplex PCR; TCRdb has only the in-frame clones, and not every one. The sample comprises about 97,000 clones, roughly 87% of which are singletons, and around 2% rests with the top ten. Sequenced input: peripheral blood. The origin of the receptors is a man aged 45-65 years with active COVID-19.

The V and J genes are TRBV18 and TRBJ2-3; weak D call: TRBD1 (7 bases). In germline, CDR1 is KGHSH, CDR2 LQKENI. V lost 5 bases and J lost 6, with 18 bases in between. This CDR3 region has 15 residues. CDR3 protein: CASSTSLGGADTQYF. CDR3 in DNA: TGTGCCAGCTCAACTAGCCTAGGGGGCGCGGATACGCAGTATTTT.

In this sample, this clone turned up once. The gene calls are TRBV2 and TRBJ2-2, with 7 bases that match TRBD2. The J segment lost 5 bases and the V segment lost 5 bases, leaving 8 bases of the junction unmatched. This CDR3 contains 15 residues. Germline assignment: CDR1 SNHLY and CDR2 FYNNEI. This CDR3 is CASSLTEGGTGELFF. The CDR3 DNA follows: TGTGCCAGCAGTCTCACGGAGGGAGGGACCGGGGAGCTGTTTTTT.

This clone was seen only once. This sequence joins TRBV6-5 and TRBJ2-3; TRBD2 matches 8 bases. Germline-derived CDR1 and CDR2 are MNHEY and SVGAGI. With V trimmed by 7 bases and J by 1 base, 4 bases remained unmatched. The CDR3 sequence is 14 residues long. The CDR3 here is CASMSLAGTDTQYF. CDR3 DNA: TGTGCCAGCATGTCACTAGCGGGCACAGATACGCAGTATTTT.

The chain links TRBV29-1 to TRBJ2-7, with TRBD1 identical over 12 bases. CDR3 length: 12 residues. The ends lost 7 bases at V and 6 bases at J; junction bases unmatched: 4. Germline CDR1 and CDR2: SQVTM and ANQGSEA. The CDR3 reads CSGGTGGREQYF. CDR3 nucleotide sequence: TGCAGCGGCGGGACAGGGGGCCGCGAGCAGTACTTC.

The CDR3 DNA sequence: TGTGCCAGCAGCGTAATATCGGCAGATACGCAGTATTTT. Protein sequence: CASSVISADTQYF. The chain has TRBV9 and TRBJ2-3; D call uncertain. V was trimmed by 1 base and J by 4 bases, leaving 7 bases between them. Germline V gene lookup returns CDR1 SGDLS and CDR2 YYNGEE. The CDR3 loop spans 13 amino acids.

The chain employs TRBV5-1 and TRBJ1-2; 7 bases agree with TRBD1. The CDR3 loop spans 15 amino acids. Germline V gene lookup returns CDR1 SGHRS and CDR2 YFSETQ. V shed 4 bases and J 0 bases; nucleotides not matched to a gene: 6. In nucleotides, the CDR3 is TGCGCCAGCAGCCCACCCAGGGGGTCTAACTATGGCTACACCTTC. Amino acids: CASSPPRGSNYGYTF.

This clone was recorded a few times. V usage is TRBV23-1 and J usage is TRBJ1-1; no definite D call. TRBV23-1 is annotated as an ORF whose role is uncertain. The CDR3 is 16 residues long. V gave up 0 bases and J gave up 1 base, with 12 bases separating them. The CDR3 reads CASSQSIRSTNTEAFF. CDR3 sequence (DNA): TGCGCCAGCAGTCAATCGATCCGGTCCACGAACACTGAAGCTTTCTTT.

The chain combines TRBV5-1 with TRBJ2-1; 10 positions agree with TRBD2. Trimming took 2 bases from V and 2 from J; bases not matched to a gene: 4. The CDR3 is made up of 16 amino acids. Germline values: CDR1 SGHRS, CDR2 YFSETQ. In nucleotides, the CDR3 is TGCGCCAGCAGCTTCTCTAGCGGGGGACCCTACAATGAGCAGTTCTTC. Amino acid sequence: CASSFSSGGPYNEQFF.